This passage covers 15 T cell receptor beta chains from one sample sequenced in a study of brain T cells in children with intractable seizures. Some clones are missing from TCRdb's copy, which holds only in-frame ones; the method was immunoSEQ multiplex PCR. The table lists 78,000 or so clones, around 91% of them singletons, with about 23% in the top ten. The sample was peripheral blood, taken at surgery. All receptors derive from a girl aged 2 to 9 with Rasmussen encephalitis and intractable seizures.

This clone occurred once. V and J are TRBV7-9 and TRBJ2-6; D not resolved. Germline-derived CDR1 and CDR2 are SEHNR and FQNEAQ (reference sequence). This CDR3 has 15 amino acids. Between the trimmed V and J ends, which lost 5 bases and 3 bases, there was a span of 11 bases. In DNA, the CDR3 is TGTGCCAGCAGCCTAAATAAGGTTGGGGCCAACGTCCTGACTTTC. Its translation: CASSLNKVGANVLTF.

The V gene is TRBV5-1, the J gene TRBJ2-1; TRBD1 is a possible D gene (6 bases). The length of the CDR3 is 15 residues. V dropped 4 bases and J dropped 8 bases, with 19 bases sitting between them. Germline V gene data show CDR1 as SGHRS and CDR2 as YFSETQ. The CDR3 here is CASSTKGVWGYEQFF. The CDR3 nucleotides read TGCGCCAGCAGCACGAAGGGGGTATGGGGCTATGAGCAGTTCTTC.

The CDR3 region has the DNA TGTGCCAGCAGGCTTACGGTGAACACTGAAGCTTTCTTT. The encoded protein is CASRLTVNTEAFF. This chain joins TRBV2 and TRBJ1-1; D is unresolved. V lost 6 bases and J lost 0, with 8 bases in between. CDR1 and CDR2 (germline): SNHLY, FYNNEI. This CDR3 has 13 amino acids.

The V and J genes are TRBV10-3 and TRBJ2-1, with D possibly matching TRBD2 (6 bases). There are 15 residues in the CDR3. Germline V gives CDR1 ENHRY, CDR2 SYGVKD. Deletions cut 5 bases from V and 0 bases from J, with 11 bases between. The CDR3 region is CAISYRDSSYNEQFF. DNA for the CDR3: TGTGCCATCAGTTACCGGGACTCCTCCTACAATGAGCAGTTCTTC.

The rearrangement links TRBV23-1 to TRBJ2-4, with unresolved D. TRBV23-1 is labeled an ORF, and its function is uncertain. V dropped 11 bases and J dropped 3 bases, with 14 bases sitting between them. The CDR3 is made up of 13 amino acids. The CDR3 loop is CAFDWPGKNIQYF. The CDR3 DNA is TGCGCCTTCGACTGGCCGGGCAAAAACATTCAGTACTTC.

The gene calls are TRBV24-1 and TRBJ2-3; 7 bases are shared with TRBD1. This CDR3 spans 16 amino acids. The germline V gene has CDR1 KGHDR and CDR2 SFDVKD. J lost 0 bases, V lost 3 bases, and 5 bases had no gene match. The CDR3 spells CATSDLGTVSTDTQYF. As DNA, the CDR3 is TGTGCCACCAGTGATCTAGGGACAGTTAGCACAGATACGCAGTATTTT.

This chain links TRBV21-1 with TRBJ1-4; no DNA check was done on the table's D call, TRBD1. TRBV21-1 is classified as a pseudogene. This CDR3 is 14 amino acids long. The CDR3 region has the DNA TGTGCCAGCAGCAGGACAGGTTATAATGAAAAACTGTTTTTT. Translating it yields CASSRTGYNEKLFF.

The chain combines TRBV4-1 with TRBJ2-7; D possibly matches TRBD1 or TRBD2 (6 bases each). Germline assignment: CDR1 MGHRA and CDR2 YSYEKL. The V end lost 0 bases, the J end lost 4 bases, and 10 bases lay between the germline ends. This CDR3 is built from 14 residues. The CDR3 region is CASSQDTGRYEQYF. DNA of the CDR3: TGCGCCAGCAGCCAAGATACAGGGAGGTACGAGCAGTACTTC.

The chain is built from TRBV27 and TRBJ1-1; D not resolved. Germline CDR1 MNHEY, CDR2 SMNVEV (reference sequence). V gave up 0 bases and J gave up 1 base, with 6 bases separating them. The CDR3 has 14 residues. CDR3 sequence (DNA): TGTGCCAGCAGTTTATCCTGGGGGAACACTGAAGCTTTCTTT. Translated, it gives CASSLSWGNTEAFF.

The CDR3 sequence: CAWTGLTEAFF. The DNA for the CDR3 is TGTGCCTGGACCGGGCTAACTGAAGCTTTCTTT. The chain uses TRBV30 and TRBJ1-1; no definite D call. The germline V and J ends were trimmed by 4 bases and 5 bases, with 8 bases remaining between them. CDR1 and CDR2 (germline): GTSNPN, SVGIG (reference sequence). This CDR3 is 11 amino acids long.

This clone is termed medium-sized. The gene calls are TRBV28 and TRBJ1-6; 10 nucleotides agree with TRBD1. The CDR3 spans 14 residues. In germline, CDR1 is MDHEN, CDR2 SYDVKM. With V trimmed by 8 bases and J by 9 bases, 7 bases remained unmatched. CDR3 loop: CASAGTGVGSPLHF. The CDR3 DNA sequence: TGTGCCAGCGCCGGGACAGGGGTGGGTTCACCCCTCCACTTT.

J is TRBJ1-2 and V is TRBV11-3; D may be TRBD1 (6 bases). The V gene's germline CDR1 is SGHNT and CDR2 YENEEA. The CDR3 loop spans 13 amino acids. The V gene lost 5 bases and the J gene lost 7 bases, with 14 bases spanning the gap. The CDR3 DNA reads as TGTGCCAGCAGCCGAGGACAGCGTAGTGGCTACACCTTC. Its protein product is CASSRGQRSGYTF. Looking up the rest from reference TRBV11-3 and TRBJ1-2 gives the full variable domain: EAGVVQSPRYKIIEKKQPVAFWCNPISGHNTLYWYLQNLGQGPELLIRYENEEAVDDSQLPKDRFSAERLKGVDSTLKIQPAELGDSAVYLCASSRGQRSGYTFGSGTRLTVV.

Comment on this clone: The junction does not match germline at one end; this may be a read error. The V and J genes are TRBV19 and TRBJ1-1; D is undetermined. Germline V CDR1 and CDR2: LNHDA, SQIVND (reference sequence). CDR3 length: 11 residues. This CDR3 is CASSTSTESVF. The CDR3 coding sequence is TGTGCCAGTAGTACCTCCACCGAGAGCGTCTTT.

The chain combines TRBV20-1 with TRBJ2-7, with a possible D match to TRBD1 (5 bases). This CDR3 contains 12 residues. Germline CDR1 DFQATT, CDR2 SNEGSKA (reference sequence). Trimming took 3 bases from V and 5 from J, leaving 11 bases between them. CDR3 residues: CSASPIRDEQYF. DNA of the CDR3: TGCAGTGCTAGTCCGATCAGGGACGAGCAGTACTTC.

The chain recombines TRBV5-5 with TRBJ1-1; D may be TRBD1 (6 bases). Germline assignment: CDR1 SGHKS and CDR2 YYEKEE (reference sequence). The CDR3 is 15 residues long. Trimming removed 1 base at V and 2 bases at J, with 12 bases between. CDR3 protein: CASSLLGGRNTEAFF. The CDR3 coding sequence is TGTGCCAGCAGCTTGTTGGGGGGCCGAAACACTGAAGCTTTCTTT.